The clone carrying this TCR beta chain has a count of ten or more. What it binds is unknown. In making TCR beta libraries, quantitative 5'-RACE with molecular barcodes was used. TCRdb processed the 5' RACE reads anew with MiXCR; each CDR3 protein has one entry. The top ten hold approximately 32% of the sample, which has 180,000 or so distinct CDR3 sequences, approximately 10% seen once. The data were taken from a study of CD8 T cells in ankylosing spondylitis. Study-level findings and limits: There was reportedly significant enrichment of clones that were disease-linked in matched ankylosing spondylitis synovial fluid. Typical of ankylosing spondylitis blood, it appeared, was a TCR beta motif of roughly eight highly homologous variants.

CDR3 length: 15 amino acids. The V and J ends lost 0 bases and 7 bases, in that order; junction bases with no gene match: 6. Germline loops: CDR1 SGHRS, CDR2 YFSETQ. The TCR was taken from a male donor with ankylosing spondylitis or in good health (not recorded which). Sequenced input: blood, either unsorted or a sorted T cell fraction (not recorded which). The chain uses TRBV5-1 and TRBJ2-1, with 8 bases lining up with TRBD1. The CDR3 loop is CASSLGQGAANEQFF. As DNA, the CDR3 is TGCGCCAGCAGCTTGGGGCAGGGGGCAGCGAATGAGCAGTTCTTC.